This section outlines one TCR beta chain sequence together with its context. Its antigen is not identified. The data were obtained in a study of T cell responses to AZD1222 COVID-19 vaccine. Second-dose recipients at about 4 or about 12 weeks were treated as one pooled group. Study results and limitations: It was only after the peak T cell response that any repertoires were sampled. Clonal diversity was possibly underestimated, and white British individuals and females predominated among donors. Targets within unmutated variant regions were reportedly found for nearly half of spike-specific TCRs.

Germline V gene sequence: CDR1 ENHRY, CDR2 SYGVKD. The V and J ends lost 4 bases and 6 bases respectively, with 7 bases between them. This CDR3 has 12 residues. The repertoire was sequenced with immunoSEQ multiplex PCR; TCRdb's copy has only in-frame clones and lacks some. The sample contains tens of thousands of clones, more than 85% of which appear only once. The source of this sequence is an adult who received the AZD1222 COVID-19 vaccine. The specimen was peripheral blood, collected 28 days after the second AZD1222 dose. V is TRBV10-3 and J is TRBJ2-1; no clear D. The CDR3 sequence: CAISATRNEQFF. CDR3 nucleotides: TGTGCCATCAGTGCGACTCGCAATGAGCAGTTCTTC.